This T cell receptor (beta chain) came from a study of PD-L1 blockade in urothelial cancer. Overall study context: Most of the roughly 30 patients were men whose urothelial cancer was bladder-origin. Typically, measured as a median, blood samples had 110,000 to 150,000 T cells.

Here immunoSEQ multiplex PCR was the method, and the copy in TCRdb shows in-frame clones only, minus some. This sample yields about 38,000 clones, of which over 80% are seen a single time; approximately 16% belongs to the top ten. The sample's time point: pretreatment peripheral blood. Patients in the study were battling locally advanced or metastatic urothelial carcinoma. Pretreatment and on-treatment samples were taken, numbering 1 to 8 per patient. The sample was PBMCs, taken around atezolizumab (anti-PD-L1) treatment. The sequence came from an elderly man with urothelial cancer.

CDR3 region: CASSDSDQPQHF. The DNA for the CDR3 is TGTGCCAGCAGTGACAGCGATCAGCCCCAGCATTTT. The rearrangement joins TRBV6-6 to TRBJ1-5; TRBD1 is a possible D gene (5 bases). The CDR3 totals 12 residues. V was clipped by 5 bases and J by 5 bases, with 7 bases between them. Looked up from germline, CDR1 is MNHNY and CDR2 is SVGAGI (reference sequence).